A selection of T cell receptor beta chains follows, all from one sample in a study of blood T cell repertoires in COVID-19. Method: immunoSEQ multiplex PCR; TCRdb's copy keeps in-frame clones and lacks some. The sample has 170,000 or so clones; 80% are singletons. Sequenced sample: peripheral blood. The receptors originated from a man between 65 and 80 years old with active or convalescent COVID-19. Each CDR3 is given with its conserved first and last residue. Each record gives: CDR3 length, J gene, D gene, V gene, CDR3 protein, CDR3 DNA. The D gene is left open where the match is weak.

>14|TRBJ2-7|TRBD1|TRBV10-3
CAISEGTDTYEQYF
TGTGCCATCAGTGAAGGGACAGATACCTACGAGCAGTACTTC
>17|TRBJ2-3|.|TRBV4-3
CASSQDGRGFGTDTQYF
TGCGCCAGCAGCCAAGATGGGCGGGGTTTCGGCACAGATACGCAGTATTTT
>15|TRBJ2-7|TRBD1|TRBV14
CASSPSSGQRYEQYF
TGTGCCAGCAGCCCCTCCTCGGGACAGAGGTACGAGCAGTACTTC
>14|TRBJ1-2|.|TRBV7-9
CASSLDFREDGYTF
TGTGCCAGCAGCTTAGATTTCCGGGAGGACGGCTACACCTTC
>15|TRBJ1-1|.|TRBV20-1
CSASSPTQGNTEAFF
TGCAGTGCTAGTAGTCCGACACAGGGGAACACTGAAGCTTTCTTT
>13|TRBJ2-7|.|TRBV10-1
CASSPTGTYEQYF
TGCGCCAGCAGTCCGACAGGAACCTACGAGCAGTACTTC
>12|TRBJ2-2|.|TRBV9
CASSVIAGELFF
TGTGCCAGCAGCGTAATCGCCGGGGAGCTGTTTTTT
>15|TRBJ2-4|.|TRBV6-1
CASREGGLAKNIQYF
TGTGCCAGCAGGGAAGGGGGACTAGCCAAAAACATTCAGTACTTC
>14|TRBJ1-1|TRBD1|TRBV5-4
CASSGRTGDPEAFF
TGTGCCAGCAGTGGCCGGACAGGAGACCCTGAAGCTTTCTTT
>15|TRBJ1-1|.|TRBV27
CASSKLPGQNTEAFF
TGTGCCAGCAGTAAATTACCGGGACAGAACACTGAAGCTTTCTTT
>16|TRBJ1-4|.|TRBV19
CASSLTDIGGGEKLFF
TGTGCCAGTAGTTTAACCGACATCGGCGGGGGTGAAAAACTGTTTTTT
>17|TRBJ1-5|TRBD1|TRBV4-2
CASSQDTRTGGNQPQHF
TGTGCCAGCAGCCAAGATACCCGGACAGGGGGCAATCAGCCCCAGCATTTT
>19|TRBJ2-2|.|TRBV7-9
CASSDKIRDILANTGELFF
TGTGCCAGCAGCGACAAAATCCGGGACATACTCGCGAACACCGGGGAGCTGTTTTTT
>15|TRBJ1-2|TRBD1|TRBV7-6
CASSLRDRGIDGYTF
TGTGCCAGCAGCTTAAGGGACAGGGGGATCGATGGCTACACCTTC
>16|TRBJ2-3|.|TRBV6-2/TRBV6-3
CASSYSEQGRTDTQYF
TGTGCCAGCAGTTACTCTGAACAGGGACGCACAGATACGCAGTATTTT